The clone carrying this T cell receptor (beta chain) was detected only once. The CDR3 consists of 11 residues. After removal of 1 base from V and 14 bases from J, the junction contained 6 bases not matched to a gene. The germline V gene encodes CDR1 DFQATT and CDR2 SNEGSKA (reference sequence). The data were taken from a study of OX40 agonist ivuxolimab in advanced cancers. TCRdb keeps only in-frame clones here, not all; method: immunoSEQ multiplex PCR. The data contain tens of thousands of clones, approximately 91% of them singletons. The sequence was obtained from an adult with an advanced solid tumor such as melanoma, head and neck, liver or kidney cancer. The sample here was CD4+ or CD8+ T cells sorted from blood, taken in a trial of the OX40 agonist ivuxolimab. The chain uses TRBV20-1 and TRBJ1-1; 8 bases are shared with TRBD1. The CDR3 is CSARVGQGQFF. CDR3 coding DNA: TGCAGTGCTAGAGTCGGACAGGGCCAATTCTTT.